These 12 T cell receptor beta chains share one sample of origin, sequenced in a study of blood T cell repertoires in COVID-19. Libraries were prepared by immunoSEQ multiplex PCR; TCRdb keeps only in-frame clonotypes and omits some of them. The sample contains tens of thousands of clones, 70% to 90% of which appear only once. Sequencing was done on a sample of peripheral blood. All receptors come from a woman of 80 years or more with active COVID-19.

The chain carries TRBV19 and TRBJ1-2, with D maybe TRBD1 (6 bases). V was cut by 0 bases and J by 7 bases, with 12 bases left in between. Germline values: CDR1 LNHDA, CDR2 SQIVND (reference sequence). The CDR3 extends over 14 amino acids. CDR3 nucleotides: TGTGCCAGTAGTATAGACAGGGGCCTAAGTGGCTACACCTTC. Translated: CASSIDRGLSGYTF.

The V call is TRBV11-2, the J call TRBJ1-5; D not certain. The germline V gene encodes CDR1 SGHAT and CDR2 FQNNGV. Trimming left V 0 bases short and J 6 bases short, with 6 bases between. The CDR3 covers 13 residues. The CDR3: CASSLDTRQPQHF. CDR3 nucleotide sequence: TGTGCCAGCAGCTTAGACACACGTCAGCCCCAGCATTTT.

The chain is built from TRBV19 and TRBJ1-1; possible D gene TRBD1, 6 bases. CDR3 length: 14 residues. V was pared by 4 bases and J by 0 bases, with 9 bases between. Germline assignment: CDR1 LNHDA and CDR2 SQIVND (reference sequence). The CDR3 loop is CASSTRGLNTEAFF. CDR3 in DNA: TGTGCCAGTAGTACCAGGGGCTTGAACACTGAAGCTTTCTTT. The full variable domain, its missing parts supplied by reference TRBV19 and TRBJ1-1, is DGGITQSPKYLFRKEGQNVTLSCEQNLNHDAMYWYRQDPGQGLRLIYYSQIVNDFQKGDIAEGYSVSREKKESFPLTVTSAQKNPTAFYLCASSTRGLNTEAFFGQGTRLTVV.

The genes are TRBV5-4 and TRBJ2-1; 8 positions match TRBD1. Trimming removed 4 bases from V and 6 bases from J; junction bases left unmatched: 6. CDR1 and CDR2 from the germline V gene are SGHNT and YYREEE (reference sequence). The CDR3 is made up of 14 amino acids. The CDR3 DNA is TGTGCCAGCAGCACACGGACAGGGAGCAATGAGCAGTTCTTC. This encodes CASSTRTGSNEQFF.

The chain employs TRBV4-1 and TRBJ1-3; weak D call: TRBD1 (6 bases). The CDR3 loop spans 19 amino acids. V dropped 1 base and J dropped 4 bases, with 23 bases sitting between them. Germline V gene lookup returns CDR1 MGHRA and CDR2 YSYEKL. CDR3 in DNA: TGCGCCAGCAGCCAAGGTACCCTAACAGGGCGAGTGAAAGGAAACACCATATATTTT. Encoded protein: CASSQGTLTGRVKGNTIYF.

The CDR3 spells CASLPGQGFNTEAFF. The CDR3 coding sequence is TGTGCCAGTTTACCGGGACAGGGATTTAACACTGAAGCTTTCTTT. The J gene is TRBJ1-1, the V gene TRBV19; 9 nucleotides align to TRBD1. CDR1 LNHDA and CDR2 SQIVND come from the germline V gene (reference sequence). J lost 2 bases, V lost 8 bases, and 9 bases had no gene match. This CDR3 region has 15 residues.

The V call is TRBV28, the J call TRBJ1-4; 10 bases are shared with TRBD1. V was pared by 4 bases and J by 0 bases, with 5 bases of the junction left unmatched. The CDR3 is 17 amino acids. Germline lookup yields CDR1 MDHEN and CDR2 SYDVKM. CDR3 in DNA: TGTGCCAGCAGTTCCGACAGGGGGCACCCAACTAATGAAAAACTGTTTTTT. Translated, it gives CASSSDRGHPTNEKLFF.

This chain joins TRBV11-2 and TRBJ2-5, with 8 bases lining up with TRBD2. The CDR3 totals 15 residues. CDR1 is SGHAT, CDR2 FQNNGV, per germline. The junction had 6 bases not matched to a gene; V was cut back by 2 bases and J by 4 bases. CDR3 in amino acids: CASSLRGGPGETQYF. The CDR3 DNA reads as TGTGCCAGCAGCTTACGGGGGGGGCCCGGAGAGACCCAGTACTTC.

The chain recombines TRBV10-2 with TRBJ2-7; 7 bases line up with TRBD1. CDR3 length equals 15 residues. V shed 5 bases, J shed 3 bases, and the junction held 10 bases outside the gene matches. Germline values: CDR1 WSHSY, CDR2 SAAADI. DNA of the CDR3: TGCGCCAGCAGTTCAGTGATTCAGGGGGTCTACGAGCAGTACTTC. Translating gives CASSSVIQGVYEQYF.

The genes are TRBV7-2 and TRBJ2-4, with 8 bases aligning to TRBD1. This CDR3 has 14 amino acids. CDR1 is SGHTA, CDR2 FQGNSA, per germline. Trimming removed 5 bases from V and 6 bases from J; junction bases left unmatched: 6. CDR3: CASSPQGVVNIQYF. The CDR3 bases are TGTGCCAGCAGCCCACAGGGGGTGGTAAACATTCAGTACTTC.

With respect to this clone: The sample holds other DNA sequences that translate to the same CDR3. This rearrangement joins TRBV2 to TRBJ1-4, with D maybe TRBD1 (5 bases). This CDR3 is 14 amino acids long. CDR1 is SNHLY, CDR2 FYNNEI, per germline. V was cut by 3 bases and J by 2 bases, with 7 bases left in between. The CDR3 DNA is TGTGCCAGCAGTGAGGGGGGTACTAATGAAAAACTGTTTTTT. Its protein is CASSEGGTNEKLFF. The full variable domain, its missing parts supplied by reference TRBV2 and TRBJ1-4, is EPEVTQTPSHQVTQMGQEVILRCVPISNHLYFYWYRQILGQKVEFLVSFYNNEISEKSEIFDDQFSVERPDGSNFTLKIRSTKLEDSAMYFCASSEGGTNEKLFFGSGTQLSVL.

The CDR3 coding sequence is TGTGCCAGCAGTTATAGCGGGAGGGTAAACATTCAGTACTTC. Encoded protein: CASSYSGRVNIQYF. This sequence joins TRBV28 and TRBJ2-4, with 11 bases matching TRBD2. Germline CDR1 MDHEN, CDR2 SYDVKM. The V segment lost 4 bases and the J segment 6 bases; nucleotides outside the gene matches: 2. This CDR3 spans 14 amino acids.